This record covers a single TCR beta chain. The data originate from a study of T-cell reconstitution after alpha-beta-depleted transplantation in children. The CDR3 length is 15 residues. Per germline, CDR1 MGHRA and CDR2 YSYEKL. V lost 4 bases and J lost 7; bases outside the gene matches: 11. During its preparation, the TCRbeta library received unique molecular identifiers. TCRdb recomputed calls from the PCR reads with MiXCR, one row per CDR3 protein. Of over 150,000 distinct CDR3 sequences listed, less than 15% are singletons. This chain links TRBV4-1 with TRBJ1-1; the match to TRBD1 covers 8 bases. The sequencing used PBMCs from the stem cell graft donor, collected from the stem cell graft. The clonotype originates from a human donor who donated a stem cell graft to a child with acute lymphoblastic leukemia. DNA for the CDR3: TGCGCCAGCAGCCTCCGGACAGGGAGGGGGAGTGAAGCTTTCTTT. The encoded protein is CASSLRTGRGSEAFF.